This T cell receptor beta chain was observed in a study of read filtering for tumor transcriptome and immune sequencing. The V segment lost 2 bases and the J segment 2 bases; nucleotides outside the gene matches: 3. Per the germline V gene, CDR1 is SGHTA and CDR2 is FQGNSA. The CDR3 has 16 amino acids. This clonotype has at least ten counts. This library used roughly 400 ng RNA and molecular barcoded adaptors spanning alpha/delta and beta/gamma chains. TCRdb itself ran the reads through MiXCR, one entry per CDR3 protein. The sample has around 140,000 distinct CDR3 sequences, about 12% seen once. Every patient had bone marrow sampled while the disease was active.

What was sequenced was a population of CD138-negative cells sorted from bone marrow. This TCR came from a donor aged 40 or older with multiple myeloma. The rearrangement links TRBV7-2 to TRBJ2-3; 11 bases are a match to TRBD2. The CDR3 region is CASSLFSGRVTDTQYF. CDR3 nucleotide sequence: TGTGCCAGCAGCTTATTTAGCGGGAGGGTCACAGATACGCAGTATTTT.